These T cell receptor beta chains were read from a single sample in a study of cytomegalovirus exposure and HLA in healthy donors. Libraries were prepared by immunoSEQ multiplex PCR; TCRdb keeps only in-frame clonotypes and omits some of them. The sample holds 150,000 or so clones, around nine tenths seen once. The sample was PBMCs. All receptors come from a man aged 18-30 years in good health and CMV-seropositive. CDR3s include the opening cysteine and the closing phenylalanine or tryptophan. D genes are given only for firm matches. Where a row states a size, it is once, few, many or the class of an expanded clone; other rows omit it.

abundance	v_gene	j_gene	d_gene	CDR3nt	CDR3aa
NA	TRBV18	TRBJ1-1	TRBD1	TGTGCCAGCTCACCCCCGGGACAGGGGGGAACTGAAGCTTTCTTT	CASSPPGQGGTEAFF
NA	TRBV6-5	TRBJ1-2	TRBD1	TGTGCCAGCACCGTAGGGGGCATCTATGGCTACACCTTC	CASTVGGIYGYTF
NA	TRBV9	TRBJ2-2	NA	TGTGCCAGCAGCGAGGCCGGAGACACCGGGGAGCTGTTTTTT	CASSEAGDTGELFF
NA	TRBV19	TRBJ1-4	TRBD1	TGTGCCAGTATGGACAGGGTCCGGGAAAAACTGTTTTTT	CASMDRVREKLFF
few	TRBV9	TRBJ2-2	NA	TGTGCCAGCAGCGCCGGTACCGGGGAGCTGTTTTTT	CASSAGTGELFF
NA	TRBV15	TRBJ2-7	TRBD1	TGTGCCACCAGCAGAGAATTTACCGGGACAGGGGCCTACGAGCAGTACTTC	CATSREFTGTGAYEQYF
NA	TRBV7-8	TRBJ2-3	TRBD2	TGTGCCAGCAGGAGACTAGCGGGGCAGGGTGATACGCAGTATTTT	CASRRLAGQGDTQYF
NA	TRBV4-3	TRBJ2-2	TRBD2	TGCGCCAGCAGCCAAGACCAGCTAGCGGCAAACACCGGGGAGCTGTTTTTT	CASSQDQLAANTGELFF
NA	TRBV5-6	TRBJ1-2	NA	TGTGCCAGCAGTTATACAGGGCCGAACTATGGCTACACCTTC	CASSYTGPNYGYTF
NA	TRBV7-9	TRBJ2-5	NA	TGTGCCAGCAGCTTAGGTGGGACAAGACAAGAGACCCAGTACTTC	CASSLGGTRQETQYF
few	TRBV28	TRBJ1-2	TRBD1	TGTGCCACCCACATACGACAGGGAACCGGCTACACCTTC	CATHIRQGTGYTF
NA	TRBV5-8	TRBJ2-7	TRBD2	TGTGCCAGCAGTCCAAGACTAGCGGTCGTCTCCTACGAGCAGTACTTC	CASSPRLAVVSYEQYF
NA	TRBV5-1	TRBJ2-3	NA	TGCGCCACCACGACCACCCCGGCTAGTAATACGCAGTATTTT	CATTTTPASNTQYF
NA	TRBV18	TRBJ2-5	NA	TGTGCCAGCTCAGCCAAAAATCGACAGGCCCCCGAAGAGACCCAGTACTTC	CASSAKNRQAPEETQYF
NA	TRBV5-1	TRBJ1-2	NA	TGCGCCAGCAGCTTGGCCAGGGATGGCTACACCTTC	CASSLARDGYTF
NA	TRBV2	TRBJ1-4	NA	TGTGCCAGCACAGAGAGGAGGACTAATGAAAAACTGTTTTTT	CASTERRTNEKLFF
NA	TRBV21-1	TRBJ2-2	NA	TGTGCCAGCAGCAAAGCGGGGGGACAGGGAGTCGGGGAGCTGTTTTTT	CASSKAGGQGVGELFF
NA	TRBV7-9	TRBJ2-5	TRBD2	TGTGCCAGCAGCTGGAAGCGGGAGACCCAAGAGACCCAGTACTTC	CASSWKRETQETQYF
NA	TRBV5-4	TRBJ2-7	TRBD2	TGTGCCAGCAGGTCGGGAGAGCGGGGGGTGTACGAGCAGTACTTC	CASRSGERGVYEQYF
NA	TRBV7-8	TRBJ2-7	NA	TGTGCCAGCAGCTTAGAAAGGGCCAGGGCCGACGAGCAGTACTTC	CASSLERARADEQYF
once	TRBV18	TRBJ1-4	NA	TGTGCCAGCTCACTCGGGATTAATGAAAAACTGTTTTTT	CASSLGINEKLFF
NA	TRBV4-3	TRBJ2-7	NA	TGCGCCAGCAGCCAAGGTGAGCGGCGCGAGTACGAGCAGTACTTC	CASSQGERREYEQYF
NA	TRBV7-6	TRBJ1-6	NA	TGTGCCAGCAGCTTAGGACATTCTTCCAGTTCACCCCTCCACTTT	CASSLGHSSSSPLHF
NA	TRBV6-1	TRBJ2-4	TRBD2	TGTGCCAGCATAGGGACTAGCATAAACATTCAGTACTTC	CASIGTSINIQYF